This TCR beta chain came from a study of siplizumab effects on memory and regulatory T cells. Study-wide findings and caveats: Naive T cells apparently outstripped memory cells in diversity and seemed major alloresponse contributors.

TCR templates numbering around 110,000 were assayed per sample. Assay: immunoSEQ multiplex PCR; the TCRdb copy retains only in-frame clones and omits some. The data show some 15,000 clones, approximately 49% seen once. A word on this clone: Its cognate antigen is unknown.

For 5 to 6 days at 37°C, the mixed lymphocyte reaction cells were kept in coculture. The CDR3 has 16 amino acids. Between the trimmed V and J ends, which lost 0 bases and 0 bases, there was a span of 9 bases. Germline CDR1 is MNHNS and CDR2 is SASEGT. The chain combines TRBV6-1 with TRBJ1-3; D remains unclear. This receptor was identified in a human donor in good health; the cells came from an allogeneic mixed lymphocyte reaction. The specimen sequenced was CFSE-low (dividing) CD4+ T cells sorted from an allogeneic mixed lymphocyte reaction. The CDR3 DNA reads TGTGCCAGCAGTGAAGCGCGGGTGAACTCTGGAAACACCATATATTTT. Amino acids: CASSEARVNSGNTIYF.